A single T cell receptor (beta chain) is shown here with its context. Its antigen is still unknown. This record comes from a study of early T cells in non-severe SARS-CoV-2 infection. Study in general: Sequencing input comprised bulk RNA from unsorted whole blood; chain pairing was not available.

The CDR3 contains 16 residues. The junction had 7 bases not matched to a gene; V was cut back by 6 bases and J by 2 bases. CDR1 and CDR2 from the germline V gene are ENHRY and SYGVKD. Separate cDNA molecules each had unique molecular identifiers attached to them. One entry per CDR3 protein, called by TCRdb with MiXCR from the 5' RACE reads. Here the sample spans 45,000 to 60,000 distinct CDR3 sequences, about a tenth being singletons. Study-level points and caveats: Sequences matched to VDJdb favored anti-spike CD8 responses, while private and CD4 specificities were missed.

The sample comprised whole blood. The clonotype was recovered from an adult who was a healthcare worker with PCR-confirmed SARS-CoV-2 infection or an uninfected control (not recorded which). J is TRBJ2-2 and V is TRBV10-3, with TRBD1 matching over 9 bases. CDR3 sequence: CAIRSDRGSNTGELFF. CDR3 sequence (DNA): TGTGCCATCAGGAGTGACAGGGGGTCTAACACCGGGGAGCTGTTTTTT.